This T cell receptor beta chain is drawn from a study of blood T cell repertoires in COVID-19. About the research overall: Sample material is recorded as cDNA or gDNA derived from T cells, B-cell-depleted T cells, or PBMCs.

The CDR3 runs 13 residues. V was trimmed by 0 bases and J by 8 bases, leaving 9 bases between them. Germline V gene lookup returns CDR1 SGHNT and CDR2 YYREEE (reference sequence). Clones were read by immunoSEQ multiplex PCR, and TCRdb kept only the in-frame ones, dropping some. The sample carries roughly 48,000 clones, just over 90% recorded once. Seattle patients were enrolled while actively infected and followed longitudinally. The sample taken for sequencing was peripheral blood. The rearrangement links TRBV5-4 to TRBJ1-3, with D unclear. The receptor was derived from a man in his sixties with COVID-19, enrolled during active disease. CDR3 protein: CASSLAGRDTIYF. DNA of the CDR3: TGTGCCAGCAGCTTGGCCGGGCGGGACACCATATATTTT.